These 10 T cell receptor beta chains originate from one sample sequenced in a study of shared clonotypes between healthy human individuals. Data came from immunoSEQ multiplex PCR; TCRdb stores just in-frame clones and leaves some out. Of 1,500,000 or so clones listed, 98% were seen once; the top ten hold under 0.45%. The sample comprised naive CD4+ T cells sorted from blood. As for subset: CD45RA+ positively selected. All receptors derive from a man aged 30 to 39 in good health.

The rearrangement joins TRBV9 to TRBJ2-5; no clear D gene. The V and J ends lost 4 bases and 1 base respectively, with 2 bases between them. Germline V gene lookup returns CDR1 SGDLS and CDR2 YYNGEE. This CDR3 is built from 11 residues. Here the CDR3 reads CASSSQETQYF. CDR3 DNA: TGTGCCAGCAGCAGCCAAGAGACCCAGTACTTC.

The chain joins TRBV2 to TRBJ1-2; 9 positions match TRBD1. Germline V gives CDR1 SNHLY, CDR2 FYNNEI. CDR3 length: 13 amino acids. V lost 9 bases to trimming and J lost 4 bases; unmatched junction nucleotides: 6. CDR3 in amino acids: CASNPTGGYGYTF. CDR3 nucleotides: TGTGCCAGTAATCCGACAGGGGGCTATGGCTACACCTTC.

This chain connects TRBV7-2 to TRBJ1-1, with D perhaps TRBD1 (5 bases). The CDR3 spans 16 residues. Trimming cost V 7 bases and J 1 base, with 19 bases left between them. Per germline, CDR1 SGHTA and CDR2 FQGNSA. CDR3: CASTRSPLTANTEAFF. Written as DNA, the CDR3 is TGTGCCAGCACCAGATCCCCTTTGACAGCGAACACTGAAGCTTTCTTT.

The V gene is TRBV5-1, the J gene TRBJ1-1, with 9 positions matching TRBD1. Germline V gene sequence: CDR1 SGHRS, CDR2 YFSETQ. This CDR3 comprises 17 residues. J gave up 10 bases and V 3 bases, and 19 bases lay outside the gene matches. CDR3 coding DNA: TGCGCCAGCAGCTGGGACATAGTGGGACAGGGAGACTCGCGAGCTTTCTTT. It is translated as CASSWDIVGQGDSRAFF.

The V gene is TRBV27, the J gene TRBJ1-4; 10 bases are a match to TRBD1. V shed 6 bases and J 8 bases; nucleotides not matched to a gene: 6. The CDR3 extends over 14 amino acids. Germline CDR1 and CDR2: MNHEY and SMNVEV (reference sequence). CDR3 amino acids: CASRGQGQLEKLFF. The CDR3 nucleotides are TGTGCCAGCAGGGGACAGGGGCAATTAGAAAAACTGTTTTTT.

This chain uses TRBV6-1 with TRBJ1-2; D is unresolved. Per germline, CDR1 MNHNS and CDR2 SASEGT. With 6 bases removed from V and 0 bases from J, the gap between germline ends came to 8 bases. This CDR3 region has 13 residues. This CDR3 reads CASRRAANYGYTF. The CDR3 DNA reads TGTGCCAGCAGGAGAGCAGCTAACTATGGCTACACCTTC.

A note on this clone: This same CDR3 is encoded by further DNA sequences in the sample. CDR3 coding DNA: TGCGCCAGCAGCTTGGTCGCAGGCTCCTACGAGCAGTACTTC. It is translated as CASSLVAGSYEQYF. The chain has TRBV5-1 and TRBJ2-7; D uncertain. The CDR3 contains 14 residues. Germline V gene sequence: CDR1 SGHRS, CDR2 YFSETQ. Trimming took 0 bases from V and 0 from J, leaving 7 bases between them.

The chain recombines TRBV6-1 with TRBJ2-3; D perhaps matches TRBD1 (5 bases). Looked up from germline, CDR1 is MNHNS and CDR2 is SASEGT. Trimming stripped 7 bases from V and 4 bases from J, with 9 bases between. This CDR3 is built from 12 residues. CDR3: CASKGVPDTQYF. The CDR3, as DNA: TGTGCCAGCAAAGGGGTCCCAGATACGCAGTATTTT.

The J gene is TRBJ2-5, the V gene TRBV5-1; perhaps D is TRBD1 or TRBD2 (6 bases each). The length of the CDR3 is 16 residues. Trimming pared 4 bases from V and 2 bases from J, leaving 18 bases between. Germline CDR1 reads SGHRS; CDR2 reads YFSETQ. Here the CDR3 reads CASSRGTTDYQETQYF. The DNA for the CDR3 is TGCGCCAGCAGCCGCGGGACAACTGACTATCAAGAGACCCAGTACTTC.

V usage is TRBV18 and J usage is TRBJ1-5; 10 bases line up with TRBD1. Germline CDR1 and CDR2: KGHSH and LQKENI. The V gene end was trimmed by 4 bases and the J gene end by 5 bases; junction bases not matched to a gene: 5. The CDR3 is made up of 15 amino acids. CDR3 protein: CASSRDRGGDQPQHF. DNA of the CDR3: TGTGCCAGCTCACGGGACAGGGGTGGCGATCAGCCCCAGCATTTT.